The 2 T cell receptor beta chains below all came from one sample that was sequenced in a study of blood T cell repertoires in COVID-19. Assay: immunoSEQ multiplex PCR; the TCRdb copy retains only in-frame clones and omits some. The sample yields about 190,000 clones, under 90% seen once. Sample: peripheral blood. These TCRs come from a human donor in a cohort sampled during active COVID-19.

The chain couples TRBV6-4 to TRBJ2-3; 9 bases are a match to TRBD1. V lost 6 bases and J lost 2; bases outside the gene matches: 6. The CDR3 covers 15 residues. Per germline, CDR1 MRHNA and CDR2 SNTAGT. Written as DNA, the CDR3 is TGTGCCAGCAGGGAAGGACAGGGGCCCACAGATACGCAGTATTTT. This codes for CASREGQGPTDTQYF.

The chain joins TRBV5-1 to TRBJ1-6; TRBD1 might be the D (5 bases). V was trimmed by 5 bases and J by 4 bases, leaving 16 bases between them. Germline V gene data show CDR1 as SGHRS and CDR2 as YFSETQ. The CDR3 extends over 16 amino acids. Written as DNA, the CDR3 is TGCGCCAGCAGACCCGGCCAGGGAGGATATAATTCACCCCTCCACTTT. Amino acids: CASRPGQGGYNSPLHF.